This T cell receptor beta chain was sequenced in a study of cytomegalovirus exposure and HLA in healthy donors. The CDR3 runs 12 residues. Between the trimmed V and J ends, which lost 4 bases and 8 bases, there was a span of 8 bases. Germline values: CDR1 MGHRA, CDR2 YSYEKL. Amplification used 60 Vbeta primers and 13 Jbeta primers. The method was immunoSEQ multiplex PCR; TCRdb's version includes in-frame clones alone and lacks a portion of them. Of approximately 180,000 clones detected, around four fifths appear once; the ten largest clones hold roughly 5%. The TCR originated in a girl aged 10-17 years in good health and CMV-seropositive. J is TRBJ1-4 and V is TRBV4-1; D is possibly TRBD1 (5 bases). The sequenced material came from PBMCs. CDR3 protein: CASSRQYEKLFF. CDR3 sequence (DNA): TGCGCCAGCAGCCGACAGTACGAAAAACTGTTTTTT.